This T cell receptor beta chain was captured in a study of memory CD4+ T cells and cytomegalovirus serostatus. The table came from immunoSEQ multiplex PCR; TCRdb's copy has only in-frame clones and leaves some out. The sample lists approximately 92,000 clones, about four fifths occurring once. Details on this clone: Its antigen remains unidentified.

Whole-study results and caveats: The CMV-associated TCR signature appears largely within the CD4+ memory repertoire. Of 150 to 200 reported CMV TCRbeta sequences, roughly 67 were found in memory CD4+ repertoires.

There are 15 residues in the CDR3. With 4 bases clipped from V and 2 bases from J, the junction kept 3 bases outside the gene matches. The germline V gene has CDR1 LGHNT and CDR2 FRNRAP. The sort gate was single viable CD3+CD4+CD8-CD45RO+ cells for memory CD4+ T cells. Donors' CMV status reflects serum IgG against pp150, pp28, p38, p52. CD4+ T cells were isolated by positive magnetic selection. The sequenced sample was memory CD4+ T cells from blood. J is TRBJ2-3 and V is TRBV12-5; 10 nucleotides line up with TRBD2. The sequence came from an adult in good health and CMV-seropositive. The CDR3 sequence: CASGSGLADTDTQYF. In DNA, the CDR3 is TGTGCTAGTGGTTCAGGACTAGCGGACACAGATACGCAGTATTTT.